This T cell receptor beta chain was profiled in a study of CD4 T cells in relation to SARS-CoV-2 and coronaviruses. Findings and caveats of the study: This crossreactivity analysis covered spike protein alone, no other viral proteins.

Germline CDR1 SGHAT, CDR2 FQDESV (reference sequence). V lost 0 bases to trimming and J lost 4 bases, with 9 bases between them. The CDR3 is 14 amino acids. This clone appeared once. Its target is not known. The repertoire was sequenced with immunoSEQ multiplex PCR; TCRdb's copy has only in-frame clones and lacks some. This repertoire shows 35,000 to 40,000 clones, 85% to 90% found once; its top ten account for less than 10%. Sample: memory CD4+ T cells from PBMCs. The chain employs TRBV11-1 and TRBJ1-2, with D possibly TRBD1 on 5 matching bases. The TCR was taken from an adult with COVID-19. CDR3 nucleotide sequence: TGTGCCAGCAGCTTAGCCGGGACTATCTATGGCTACACCTTC. It specifies CASSLAGTIYGYTF.